These 8 T cell receptor beta chains came from one sample sequenced in a study of response to subunit inactivated influenza vaccine. TCRdb re-derived calls from the RT-PCR reads in MiXCR, one entry per CDR3 protein. The sample holds some 520,000 distinct CDR3 sequences, 15% to 20% seen once. The specimen comprised CD4+ T cells sorted from PBMCs, sampled around 25 months after vaccination. The receptors were sampled from a man aged 45-69 years who received an inactivated influenza vaccine.

This clonotype showed up just a few times. The rearrangement joins TRBV3-1 to TRBJ2-1; 7 bases are a match to TRBD2. With 1 base clipped from V and 3 bases from J, the junction kept 6 bases outside the gene matches. Germline V gene sequence: CDR1 LGHDT, CDR2 YNNKEL (reference sequence). This CDR3 contains 16 residues. The CDR3 reads CASSQVGSGDYNEQFF. The CDR3, as DNA: TGTGCCAGCAGCCAAGTGGGAAGCGGGGACTACAATGAGCAGTTCTTC.

J is TRBJ2-1 and V is TRBV29-1, with D hard to call. This CDR3 is built from 14 residues. Germline V gene data show CDR1 as SQVTM and CDR2 as ANQGSEA. The V and J ends lost 4 bases and 0 bases respectively, with 10 bases between them. The CDR3 nucleotides read TGCAGCGTTGTCTTCCTCCGCTCCTACAATGAGCAGTTCTTC. This translates into CSVVFLRSYNEQFF.

This clonotype was seen a few times. The CDR3: CASSLGTGGMVETQYF. For the CDR3, the DNA is TGTGCCAGCAGCTTAGGGACAGGGGGAATGGTGGAGACCCAGTACTTC. V gene TRBV7-8 combines with J gene TRBJ2-5, with 10 bases identical to TRBD1. After removal of 1 base from V and 5 bases from J, the junction contained 7 bases not matched to a gene. The CDR3 contains 16 residues. Germline CDR1 is SGHVS and CDR2 is FQNEAQ.

This chain uses TRBV5-1 with TRBJ2-3; 7 bases agree with TRBD1. Germline CDR1 SGHRS, CDR2 YFSETQ. The CDR3 sequence is 15 residues long. J was trimmed by 7 bases and V by 0 bases; bases with no gene match: 8. CDR3 sequence reads: CASSLGSGGFNTQYF. CDR3 nucleotides: TGCGCCAGCAGCTTGGGATCAGGGGGATTCAATACGCAGTATTTT.

This sequence joins TRBV20-1 and TRBJ1-5, with D possibly matching TRBD1 (5 bases). The germline CDR1 and CDR2 sequences are DFQATT and SNEGSKA (reference sequence). The CDR3 sequence is 15 residues long. V dropped 3 bases and J dropped 4 bases, with 16 bases sitting between them. The CDR3 DNA follows: TGCAGTGCTAGGGGACCCGGAGGTAGTAATCAGCCCCAGCATTTT. It is translated as CSARGPGGSNQPQHF.

This clonotype has more than one count but fewer than ten. The V and J genes are TRBV29-1 and TRBJ1-1; 12 bases fit TRBD1. V shed 6 bases and J 0 bases; nucleotides not matched to a gene: 5. The germline CDR1 and CDR2 sequences are SQVTM and ANQGSEA. The CDR3 is 15 residues long. The CDR3 region has the DNA TGCAGCGTAGGGACAGGGGGCCACATGAACACTGAAGCTTTCTTT. This gives the protein CSVGTGGHMNTEAFF. The variable domain in full, with the rest retrieved from reference TRBV29-1 and TRBJ1-1, is SAVISQKPSRDICQRGTSLTIQCQVDSQVTMMFWYRQQPGQSLTLIATANQGSEATYESGFVIDKFPISRPNLTFSTLTVSNMSPEDSSIYLCSVGTGGHMNTEAFFGQGTRLTVV.

The chain has TRBV5-5 and TRBJ2-7; 9 bases are a match to TRBD1. V lost 1 base to trimming and J lost 5 bases; unmatched junction nucleotides: 7. The V gene's germline CDR1 is SGHKS and CDR2 YYEKEE (reference sequence). This CDR3 spans 15 amino acids. CDR3 residues: CASSLLGQGSDEQYF. CDR3 nucleotide sequence: TGTGCCAGCAGCTTGCTGGGACAGGGTTCGGACGAGCAGTACTTC. The whole variable domain, remainder taken from reference TRBV5-5 and TRBJ2-7, is DAGVTQSPTHLIKTRGQQVTLRCSPISGHKSVSWYQQVLGQGPQFIFQYYEKEERGRGNFPDRFSARQFPNYSSELNVNALLLGDSALYLCASSLLGQGSDEQYFGPGTRLTVT.

This sequence joins TRBV20-1 and TRBJ2-2, with D unresolved. The germline V gene encodes CDR1 DFQATT and CDR2 SNEGSKA (reference sequence). Trimming removed 3 bases at V and 0 bases at J, with 11 bases between. There are 15 residues in the CDR3. CDR3 in DNA: TGCAGTGCTAGTGGGCAGCATGCGAACACCGGGGAGCTGTTTTTT. The encoded protein is CSASGQHANTGELFF.